The T cell receptor beta chain under discussion was sequenced for a study of shared clonotypes between healthy human individuals. Notes on the study in general: Compared with clonotypes that all four donors shared, non-shared clonotypes had lower generation probabilities. Sample collection involved blood only; tissue repertoires are likely different.

Remarks on this clone: Its antigen is not known.

Clones were sequenced by immunoSEQ multiplex PCR, and TCRdb holds only the in-frame ones, with some missing. The sample has roughly 770,000 clones, 90% to 97% seen once. This CDR3 is built from 17 residues. The germline gives CDR1 SQVTM, CDR2 ANQGSEA. The J segment lost 3 bases and the V segment lost 7 bases, leaving 17 bases of the junction unmatched. Naive CD8 cells lacked CD45RO and underwent positive selection for CCR7, leaving out terminally differentiated effector memory CD45RA+ cells. The receptor was isolated from a young man in good health. Sequencing input: naive CD8+ T cells sorted from blood. V and J are TRBV29-1 and TRBJ2-1; 8 positions match TRBD2. CDR3 coding DNA: TGCAGCGCTCCCCAGCCCAAATTAACTAGCGGCTACAATGAGCAGTTCTTC. This sequence encodes CSAPQPKLTSGYNEQFF.